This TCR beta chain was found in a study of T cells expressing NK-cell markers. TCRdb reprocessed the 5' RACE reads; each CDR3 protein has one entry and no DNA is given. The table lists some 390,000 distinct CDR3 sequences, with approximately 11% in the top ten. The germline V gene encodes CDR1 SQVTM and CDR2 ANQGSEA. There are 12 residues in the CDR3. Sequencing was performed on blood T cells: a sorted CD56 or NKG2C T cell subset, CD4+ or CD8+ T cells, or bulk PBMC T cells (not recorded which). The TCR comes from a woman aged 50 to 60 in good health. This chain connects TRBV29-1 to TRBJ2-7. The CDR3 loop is CSVGSGIYEQYF.